This T cell receptor (beta chain) was obtained from a study of T-cell reconstitution after alpha-beta-depleted transplantation in children. Regarding the study as a whole: TCRbeta diversity was high at day 60 in some patients (a result of surviving recipient T cells and thymic progenitors). Several hundred expanded graft clones reportedly supplied alpha-beta T cells about two months after transplant. Diversity and T-cell counts at one year after transplant derived mostly from new T cells.

The library targeted TCRbeta and was prepared with unique molecular identifiers. MiXCR, run by TCRdb on the PCR reads, gives a single entry per CDR3 protein. The sample has some 830,000 distinct CDR3 sequences, about 16% seen once; the top ten hold approximately 4.5%. The CDR3 loop spans 10 amino acids. The germline V gene has CDR1 SQVTM and CDR2 ANQGSEA. V shed 4 bases and J shed 3 bases, with 1 base lying between them. A word on this clonotype: As yet, its antigen is unknown.

The chain couples TRBV29-1 to TRBJ2-4; no definite D call. The TCR comes from a male patient aged 5 to 17 who had a stem cell transplant for acute lymphoblastic leukemia, so the T cells may come from the graft donor. The sequencing here drew on PBMCs, mostly from graft donor cells, taken 360 days after TCRalphabeta/CD19-depleted stem cell transplant. This CDR3 reads CSVVKNIQYF. The CDR3 bases are TGCAGCGTTGTCAAAAACATTCAGTACTTC.